The TCR beta chain under discussion was sequenced for a study of T cell responses to AZD1222 COVID-19 vaccine. General study results and limits: Elevations in Spike-specific TCR breadth and depth followed administration of two AZD1222 doses. Clonal diversity was possibly underestimated; the donors were predominantly white British and more often female.

Data came from immunoSEQ multiplex PCR; TCRdb stores just in-frame clones and leaves some out. The profile covers roughly 150,000 clones, with 93% appearing a single time and 5% to 6.5% taken by the ten largest. Per the germline V gene, CDR1 is SGHNT and CDR2 is YYREEE (reference sequence). The germline V and J ends were trimmed by 6 bases and 0 bases, with 7 bases remaining between them. The CDR3 sequence is 14 residues long. Note on this clone: Its antigen remains unknown.

V is TRBV5-4 and J is TRBJ2-6, with D perhaps matching TRBD1 (5 bases). The sample was peripheral blood, taken on day 0 of AZD1222 vaccination. This receptor was identified in an adult in good health. DNA of the CDR3: TGTGCCAGCACTAGGGGCTCTGGGGCCAACGTCCTGACTTTC. It encodes CASTRGSGANVLTF.